This T cell receptor (beta chain) was retrieved from a study of blood T cell repertoires in COVID-19. Across the whole study: The analysed material was cDNA or gDNA that came from T cells, B-cell-depleted T cells, or PBMCs.

TCRdb's table, derived via immunoSEQ multiplex PCR, lists solely in-frame clones and lacks some. Altogether around 310,000 clones are present, just under 90% being singletons, with the ten largest covering less than 9.5%. The study assigned cohorts using participant-reported clinical history. CDR1 is SGHRS and CDR2 is YFSETQ in the germline V gene. The trim removed 4 bases at V and 7 bases at J, leaving 11 bases unmatched. This CDR3 is 15 amino acids long. The clonotype comes from a young woman who had recovered from COVID-19. The sequencing input was PBMCs or T cells enriched from blood (not recorded which). The V gene is TRBV5-1, the J gene TRBJ2-7, with 10 bases fitting TRBD2. The CDR3 coding sequence is TGCGCCAGCAGCCCCGGGACTAGCGATGCGTGGGAGCAGTACTTC. Its protein product is CASSPGTSDAWEQYF.